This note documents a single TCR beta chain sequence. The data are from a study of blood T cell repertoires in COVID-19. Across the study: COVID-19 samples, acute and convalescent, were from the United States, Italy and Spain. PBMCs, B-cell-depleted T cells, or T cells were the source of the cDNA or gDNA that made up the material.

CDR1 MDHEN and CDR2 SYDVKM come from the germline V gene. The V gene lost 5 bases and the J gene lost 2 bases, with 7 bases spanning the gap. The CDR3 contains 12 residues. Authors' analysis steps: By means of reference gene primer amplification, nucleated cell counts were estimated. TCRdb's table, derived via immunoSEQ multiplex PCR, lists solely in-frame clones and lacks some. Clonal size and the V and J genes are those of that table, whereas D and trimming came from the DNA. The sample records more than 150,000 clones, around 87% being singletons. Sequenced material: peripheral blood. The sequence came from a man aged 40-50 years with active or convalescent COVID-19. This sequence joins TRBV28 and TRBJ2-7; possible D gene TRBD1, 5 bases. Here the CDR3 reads CASSLDTYEQYF. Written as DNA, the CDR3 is TGTGCCAGCAGTCTGGACACCTACGAGCAGTACTTC.